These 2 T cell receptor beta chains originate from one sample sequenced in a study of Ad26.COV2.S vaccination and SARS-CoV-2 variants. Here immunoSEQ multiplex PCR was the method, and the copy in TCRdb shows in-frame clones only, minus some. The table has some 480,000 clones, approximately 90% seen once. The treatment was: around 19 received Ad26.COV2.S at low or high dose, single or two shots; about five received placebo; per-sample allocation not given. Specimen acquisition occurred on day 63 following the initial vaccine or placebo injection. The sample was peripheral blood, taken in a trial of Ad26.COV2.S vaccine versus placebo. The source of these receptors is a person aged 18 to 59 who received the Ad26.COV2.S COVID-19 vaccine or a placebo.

The CDR3 is CASLSPPGRVLGNQPQHF. CDR3 coding DNA: TGTGCCAGTCTTAGCCCGCCAGGGAGAGTCCTAGGCAATCAGCCCCAGCATTTT. The rearrangement joins TRBV19 to TRBJ1-5, with D possibly TRBD1 on 5 matching bases. Germline CDR1 is LNHDA and CDR2 is SQIVND (reference sequence). Trimming took 8 bases from V and 2 from J, leaving 25 bases between them. The CDR3 has 18 residues.

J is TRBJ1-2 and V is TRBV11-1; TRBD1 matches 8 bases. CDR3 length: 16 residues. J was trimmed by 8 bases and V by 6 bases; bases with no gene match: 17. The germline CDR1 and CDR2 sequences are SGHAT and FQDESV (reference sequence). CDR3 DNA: TGTGCCAGCAGTGGCCAACCGGACAGGGCAACGGGCGGCTACACCTTC. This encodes CASSGQPDRATGGYTF.